This is a list of T cell receptor beta chains from one sample in a study of blood T cell repertoires in COVID-19. TCRdb's copy holds only in-frame clones and misses some; the assay was immunoSEQ multiplex PCR. This table holds some 68,000 clones, roughly 87% found once. Sequencing was performed on peripheral blood. The receptors shown here come from a middle-aged man with COVID-19, enrolled during active disease. Each CDR3 is given with its conserved first and last residue. D genes are given only for firm matches. Some rows have no size entry. The others give once, few or many, or a class for an expanded clone.

cdr3_nt,cdr3_aa,clone_size,j_call,d_call,v_call
TGTGCCAGCATGGGACTAGCGGGAGACGTTGAGCAGTTCTTC,CASMGLAGDVEQFF,NA,TRBJ2-1,TRBD2,TRBV2
TGTGCCAGCAGCTTAGAGGTGGCGGGAGGACTGCACGAGCAGTACTTC,CASSLEVAGGLHEQYF,once,TRBJ2-7,TRBD2,TRBV7-2
TGTGCCAGCAGCCTAGCCGGACTAGCGGGAAATGATGAGCAGTTCTTC,CASSLAGLAGNDEQFF,once,TRBJ2-1,TRBD2,TRBV3-1/TRBV3-2
TGTGCCAGCCGAGAAGGACTAGCGGGAGTAAGGGCCTACAATGAGCAGTTCTTC,CASREGLAGVRAYNEQFF,NA,TRBJ2-1,TRBD2,TRBV27
TGTGCCTGGAGGGCCGGGACTAGCGTAAACACCGGGGAGCTGTTTTTT,CAWRAGTSVNTGELFF,once,TRBJ2-2,TRBD2,TRBV30
TGTGCCAGCAGCCCCGGGACAGGTACAGATACGCAGTATTTT,CASSPGTGTDTQYF,NA,TRBJ2-3,TRBD1,TRBV5-5
TGTGCCAGCAGCCTCCTAGCGGGAGGGGGCGAGCAGTACTTC,CASSLLAGGGEQYF,once,TRBJ2-7,TRBD2,TRBV25-1
TGCAGTGCTAGTTCCCGGGGGGGGGTCTACAATGAGCAGTTCTTC,CSASSRGGVYNEQFF,NA,TRBJ2-1,TRBD2,TRBV20-1
TGTGCCAGTAGTCCCTCAGGACAGGGAAACTATGGCTACACCTTC,CASSPSGQGNYGYTF,few,TRBJ1-2,TRBD1,TRBV19
TGTGCCAGCAGCTTAGTTCGAGCGTCTACCGGGGAGCTGTTTTTT,CASSLVRASTGELFF,NA,TRBJ2-2,NA,TRBV7-2
TGTGCCAGCTCACCGACAGGGGGCGACACAGATACGCAGTATTTT,CASSPTGGDTDTQYF,NA,TRBJ2-3,TRBD1,TRBV18
TGTGCCAGCAGCTGGACTACCCTCCCGGCTGATGAGCAGTTCTTC,CASSWTTLPADEQFF,NA,TRBJ2-1,NA,TRBV7-9
TGTGCCAGCAGTTCCAGGGGCACGACAGGACAAGAGACCCAGTACTTC,CASSSRGTTGQETQYF,few,TRBJ2-5,NA,TRBV2
TGCAGTGCTGGTGGGAGCTCCTACAATGAGCAGTTCTTC,CSAGGSSYNEQFF,NA,TRBJ2-1,NA,TRBV20-1
TGTGCCAGCAGCTTGGTCTCCGGGACTAGCGGGAGCCGCTACAATGAGCAGTTCTTC,CASSLVSGTSGSRYNEQFF,NA,TRBJ2-1,TRBD2,TRBV7-2
TGTGCCAGCATCAGAACAGGGGGAGGTAATGAGCAGTTCTTC,CASIRTGGGNEQFF,NA,TRBJ2-1,TRBD1,TRBV6-5
TGTGCCAGCAGTTACCACCCGTGGCAGGGGGTTTCCCCCTACGAGCAGTACTTC,CASSYHPWQGVSPYEQYF,few,TRBJ2-7,TRBD1,TRBV6-2/TRBV6-3
TGTGCCAGCAGCCAAATCGGGGGATACACCGGGGAGCTGTTTTTT,CASSQIGGYTGELFF,NA,TRBJ2-2,NA,TRBV4-2
TGCAGCGTTGCTCCCGGGAGCTCCTACGAGCAGTACTTC,CSVAPGSSYEQYF,NA,TRBJ2-7,NA,TRBV29-1
TGTGCCAGCAGGGCTTCAGGGGCAGATACGCAGTATTTT,CASRASGADTQYF,NA,TRBJ2-3,NA,TRBV2
TGTGCCAGCAGTTACTTGTGGGAGGGCCTTTCAAGCTCCTACAATGAGCAGTTCTTC,CASSYLWEGLSSSYNEQFF,NA,TRBJ2-1,TRBD2,TRBV6-2/TRBV6-3
TGTGCCAGCTCACCACCCAGCGAGCGGGGGCGGGCTGAAGCTTTCTTT,CASSPPSERGRAEAFF,once,TRBJ1-1,NA,TRBV18
TGCGCCAGCAGCTTGGCGGATAGCTCGATCCTCTACGAGCAGTACTTC,CASSLADSSILYEQYF,NA,TRBJ2-7,NA,TRBV5-1
TGTGCCAGCAGCCCCCTTGATGAGCAGTTCTTC,CASSPLDEQFF,NA,TRBJ2-1,NA,TRBV25-1
TGCAGCGTCGCTGACAGGGGCACTGGAAACACCATATATTTT,CSVADRGTGNTIYF,NA,TRBJ1-3,TRBD1,TRBV29-1
TGTGCCAGCAGCTTGGGGGGACTAGCGGGAGGGTACGAGCAGTACTTC,CASSLGGLAGGYEQYF,once,TRBJ2-7,TRBD2,TRBV5-4
TGTGCCAGCAGCCGGGACTATAGGTACCAAGAGACCCAGTACTTC,CASSRDYRYQETQYF,NA,TRBJ2-5,TRBD2,TRBV2
TGTGCCAGCAGCCTCTCGGGGGGAGCTCCCTATCTCGGAAACACCATATATTTT,CASSLSGGAPYLGNTIYF,NA,TRBJ1-3,NA,TRBV5-6
TGCGCCAGCAGCTCGCAAGAGACCCAGTACTTC,CASSSQETQYF,NA,TRBJ2-5,NA,TRBV5-1
TGTGCCAGCAGTGACACATCCTACAATGAGCAGTTCTTC,CASSDTSYNEQFF,NA,TRBJ2-1,NA,TRBV2
TGTGCCACCAGCAGAGTCCGGACAGGGGGCTACGAGCAGTACTTC,CATSRVRTGGYEQYF,NA,TRBJ2-7,TRBD1,TRBV15
TGTGCCAGCAGTCAAGTGGCTTATCAGCCCCAGCATTTT,CASSQVAYQPQHF,once,TRBJ1-5,NA,TRBV2
TGTGCCATCAGTGAGCTGCCCCCCCTATCCGGACAGGGAGGAGGAGATACGCAGTATTTT,CAISELPPLSGQGGGDTQYF,NA,TRBJ2-3,TRBD1,TRBV10-3
TGCAGCGTCGGCGGGGGTGGGGGTGAAAAACTGTTTTTT,CSVGGGGGEKLFF,once,TRBJ1-4,NA,TRBV29-1
TGTGCCAGCAGTCAAGACAGGGGGCGGTACGAGCAGTACTTC,CASSQDRGRYEQYF,few,TRBJ2-7,TRBD1,TRBV6-6
TGTGCCAGCAGGACGACAGCAACTAATGAAAAACTGTTTTTT,CASRTTATNEKLFF,NA,TRBJ1-4,NA,TRBV25-1
TGTGCCAGCTCACCTACTATCCAAGAGACCCAGTACTTC,CASSPTIQETQYF,NA,TRBJ2-5,NA,TRBV18
TGTGCCAGCAGTTCCGGGGGGTCAACTAATGAAAAACTGTTTTTT,CASSSGGSTNEKLFF,NA,TRBJ1-4,NA,TRBV28
TGCGCCAGCAGCTCGGGGGGGGGCGCAACTGAAGCTTTCTTT,CASSSGGGATEAFF,NA,TRBJ1-1,NA,TRBV5-1
TGTGCCAGCACTAGAGCGGGATCCTACGAGCAGTACTTC,CASTRAGSYEQYF,NA,TRBJ2-7,TRBD2,TRBV6-6
TGTGCCAGCAGCCGCTTAAGGGACAGGGGGCGGTACGAGCAGTACTTC,CASSRLRDRGRYEQYF,NA,TRBJ2-7,TRBD1,TRBV3-1/TRBV3-2
TGTGCCAGCACCGGGACTAGTGGTGAGCAGTACTTC,CASTGTSGEQYF,NA,TRBJ2-7,TRBD2,TRBV5-4
TGTGCCAGCTCACCCCCGACGGGTGGAAATGAGCAGTTCTTC,CASSPPTGGNEQFF,once,TRBJ2-1,NA,TRBV18